One sample yielded the 7 T cell receptor beta chains listed below, sequenced in a study of blood T cell repertoires in COVID-19. The table came from immunoSEQ multiplex PCR; TCRdb's copy has only in-frame clones and leaves some out. The table has under 200,000 clones, 83% seen once. The sequencing input was peripheral blood. The receptors shown here come from a woman aged 80 or older with acute or convalescent COVID-19.

The V call is TRBV5-1, the J call TRBJ2-7; 10 positions agree with TRBD1. The V and J ends lost 4 bases and 5 bases, in that order; junction bases with no gene match: 9. Germline V gene data show CDR1 as SGHRS and CDR2 as YFSETQ. The CDR3 length is 15 residues. The CDR3 region has the DNA TGCGCCAGCAGCCCCGGTCCGGGACAGGGGAACGAGCAGTACTTC. Amino acids: CASSPGPGQGNEQYF.

This clone is a singleton in its sample. The chain combines TRBV21-1 with TRBJ1-4. TRBV21-1 is flagged as a pseudogene. This CDR3 comprises 14 residues. The CDR3 bases are TGTGCCAGCGAATCTCGGGAAGATGAGGAAAAACTGTTTTTT. It encodes CASESREDEEKLFF.

The CDR3 loop reads CASSRDRRPFF. The CDR3 DNA sequence: TGTGCCAGCAGCCGGGACAGGAGGCCGTTCTTC. This sequence joins TRBV28 and TRBJ2-1; the match to TRBD1 covers 8 bases. V shed 6 bases, J shed 15 bases, and the junction held 7 bases outside the gene matches. The CDR3 is made up of 11 amino acids. The germline V gene encodes CDR1 MDHEN and CDR2 SYDVKM.

The V gene is TRBV28, the J gene TRBJ1-4; maybe TRBD1 (6 bases). CDR3 length equals 16 residues. CDR1 and CDR2 from the germline V gene are MDHEN and SYDVKM. The V and J ends lost 6 bases and 3 bases respectively, with 17 bases between them. This CDR3 reads CASSSNGGGPNEKLFF. DNA for the CDR3: TGTGCCAGCAGCTCTAACGGGGGGGGCCCTAATGAAAAACTGTTTTTT.

The chain has TRBV28 and TRBJ1-5, with unresolved D. The ends were cut back, 5 bases at V and 2 bases at J, with 13 bases in the middle. The CDR3 is 15 residues long. Germline values: CDR1 MDHEN, CDR2 SYDVKM. The chain's CDR3 is CASSRGFLGNQPQHF. In nucleotides, the CDR3 is TGTGCCAGCAGTCGAGGGTTCCTCGGCAATCAGCCCCAGCATTTT.

In this sample, this clone turned up a few times. This sequence joins TRBV11-2 and TRBJ2-1, with 12 bases fitting TRBD2. The CDR3 totals 15 residues. The V and J ends lost 5 bases and 5 bases, in that order; junction bases with no gene match: 4. CDR1 is SGHAT and CDR2 is FQNNGV in the germline V gene. CDR3 in amino acids: CASSRTSGTNNEQFF. The DNA of the CDR3 is TGTGCCAGCAGCCGGACTAGCGGGACGAACAATGAGCAGTTCTTC.

This clone showed up just once. Other DNA sequences in the same sample also yield this CDR3. The chain recombines TRBV29-1 with TRBJ1-1; no clear D gene. The CDR3 is 10 amino acids. The V end lost 4 bases, the J end lost 6 bases, and 6 bases lay between the germline ends. Germline V gene lookup returns CDR1 SQVTM and CDR2 ANQGSEA. As DNA, the CDR3 is TGCAGCGTTGTAGTGTCTGAAGCTTTCTTT. Protein: CSVVVSEAFF. Full variable domain (remainder filled in from reference TRBV29-1 and TRBJ1-1): SAVISQKPSRDICQRGTSLTIQCQVDSQVTMMFWYRQQPGQSLTLIATANQGSEATYESGFVIDKFPISRPNLTFSTLTVSNMSPEDSSIYLCSVVVSEAFFGQGTRLTVV.